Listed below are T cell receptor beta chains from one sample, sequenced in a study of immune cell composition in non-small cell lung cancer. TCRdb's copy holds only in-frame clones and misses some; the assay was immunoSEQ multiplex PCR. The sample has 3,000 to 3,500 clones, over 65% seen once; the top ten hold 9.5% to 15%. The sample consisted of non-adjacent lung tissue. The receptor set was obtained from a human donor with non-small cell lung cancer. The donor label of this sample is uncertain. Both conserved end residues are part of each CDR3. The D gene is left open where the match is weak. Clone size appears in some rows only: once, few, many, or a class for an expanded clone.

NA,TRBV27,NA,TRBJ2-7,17,CASRRSDPGHNSYEQYF,TGTGCCAGCAGGCGTAGTGATCCAGGACACAACTCCTACGAGCAGTACTTC
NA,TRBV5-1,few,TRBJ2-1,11,CACGKANEQFF,TGCGCCTGCGGGAAAGCCAATGAGCAGTTCTTC
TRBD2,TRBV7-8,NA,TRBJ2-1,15,CASSLQTSGAFEQFF,TGTGCCAGCAGCCTCCAGACTAGCGGAGCTTTTGAGCAGTTCTTC
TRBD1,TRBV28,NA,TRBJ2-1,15,CASSGAGTGSNEQFF,TGTGCCAGCAGCGGGGCCGGGACAGGGAGTAATGAGCAGTTCTTC
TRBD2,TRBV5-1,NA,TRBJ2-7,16,CASSPGTSAEGTGQYF,TGCGCCAGCAGCCCGGGGACTAGCGCCGAAGGAACGGGGCAGTACTTC
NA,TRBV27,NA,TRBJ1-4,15,CASRATGGENEKLFF,TGTGCCAGCAGGGCCACGGGGGGGGAGAATGAAAAACTGTTTTTT
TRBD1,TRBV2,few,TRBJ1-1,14,CASKPGGRGTEAFF,TGTGCCAGCAAACCAGGGGGGCGAGGCACTGAAGCTTTCTTT
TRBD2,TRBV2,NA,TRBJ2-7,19,CASSVGLLAGGVRSYEQYF,TGTGCCAGCAGTGTTGGTCTACTAGCGGGAGGAGTAAGGTCCTACGAGCAGTACTTC
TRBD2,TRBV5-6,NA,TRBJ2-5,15,CASSLIGRAQETQYF,TGTGCCAGCAGCTTGATCGGGAGGGCTCAAGAGACCCAGTACTTC
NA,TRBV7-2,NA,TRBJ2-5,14,CASKTTTLVETQYF,TGTGCCAGCAAGACTACCACTTTAGTTGAGACCCAGTACTTC
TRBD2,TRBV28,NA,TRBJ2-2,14,CASKAGVGTGELFF,TGTGCCAGCAAAGCGGGAGTCGGCACCGGGGAGCTGTTTTTT
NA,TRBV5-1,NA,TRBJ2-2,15,CASPNRDHEHRGAVF,TGCGCCAGCCCGAACAGGGATCACGAACACCGGGGAGCTGTTTTT
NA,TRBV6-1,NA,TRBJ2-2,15,CASKGGRVDTGELFF,TGTGCCAGCAAAGGGGGGAGGGTCGACACCGGGGAGCTGTTTTTT
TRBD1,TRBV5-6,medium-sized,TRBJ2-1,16,CASSSDRGETYNEQFF,TGTGCCAGCAGTTCCGACAGGGGTGAGACCTACAATGAGCAGTTCTTC
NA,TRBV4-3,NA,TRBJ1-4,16,CASSLSAGWGNEKLFF,TGCGCCAGCAGCCTCTCGGCGGGGTGGGGTAATGAAAAACTGTTTTTT
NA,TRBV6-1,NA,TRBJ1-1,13,CASRNHKNTEAFF,TGTGCCAGCAGAAACCACAAGAACACTGAAGCTTTCTTT
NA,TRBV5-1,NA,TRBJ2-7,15,CASRPRGGATYEQYF,TGCGCCAGCAGGCCACGAGGGGGGGCGACCTACGAGCAGTACTTC
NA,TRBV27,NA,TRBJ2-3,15,CASSLGPTSTDTQYF,TGTGCCAGCAGTTTAGGCCCGACTAGCACAGATACGCAGTATTTT
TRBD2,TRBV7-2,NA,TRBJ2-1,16,CASSPAGAGVRNEQFF,TGTGCCAGCAGCCCCGCCGGGGCGGGAGTTAGGAATGAGCAGTTCTTC
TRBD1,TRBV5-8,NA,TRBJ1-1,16,CASSWDRGGRNTEAFF,TGTGCCAGCAGCTGGGACAGGGGGGGAAGGAACACTGAAGCTTTCTTT
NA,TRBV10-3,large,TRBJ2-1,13,CAISADTYNEQFF,TGTGCCATCAGCGCGGACACTTACAATGAGCAGTTCTTC
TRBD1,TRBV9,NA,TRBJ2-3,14,CASTPGQDTDTQYF,TGTGCCAGCACGCCGGGACAGGACACAGATACGCAGTATTTT
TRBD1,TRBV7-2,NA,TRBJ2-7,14,CASSEGQGARGQYF,TGTGCCAGCAGCGAAGGACAGGGGGCCCGGGGGCAGTACTTC
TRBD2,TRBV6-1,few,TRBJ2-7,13,CASGTSDFYEQYF,TGTGCCAGCGGAACTAGCGACTTTTACGAGCAGTACTTC
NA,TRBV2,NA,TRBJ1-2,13,CASSTLEYYGYTF,TGTGCCAGCAGCACTTTGGAGTACTATGGCTACACCTTC
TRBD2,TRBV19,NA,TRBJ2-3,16,CASGFLTSGSADTQYF,TGTGCCAGCGGATTCTTGACTAGCGGGAGCGCAGATACGCAGTATTTT
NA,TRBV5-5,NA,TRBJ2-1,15,CASSLGQTPGDEQFF,TGTGCCAGCAGCTTGGGGCAAACCCCCGGGGATGAGCAGTTCTTC
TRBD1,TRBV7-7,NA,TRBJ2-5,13,CASSLGQQETQYF,TGTGCTAGCAGCTTGGGACAGCAAGAGACCCAGTACTTC
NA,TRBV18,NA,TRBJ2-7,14,CASSPVQGGYEQYF,TGTGCCAGCTCACCGGTACAGGGCGGCTACGAGCAGTACTTC
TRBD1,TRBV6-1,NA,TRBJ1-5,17,CASSDLPGQGWDQPQHF,TGTGCCAGCAGTGATCTGCCGGGACAGGGGTGGGATCAGCCCCAGCATTTT
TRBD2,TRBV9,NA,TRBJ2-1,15,CASRPGLADNNEQFF,TGTGCCAGCAGGCCCGGACTAGCGGATAACAATGAGCAGTTCTTC
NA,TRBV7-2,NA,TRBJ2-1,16,CASSLVGASSYNEQFF,TGTGCCAGCAGCTTAGTAGGGGCGAGCTCCTACAATGAGCAGTTCTTC
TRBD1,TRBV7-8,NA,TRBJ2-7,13,CASSQQGAGEQYF,TGTGCCAGCAGCCAACAGGGGGCCGGGGAGCAGTACTTC
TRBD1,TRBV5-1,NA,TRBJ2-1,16,CASSSGQGGSYNEQFF,TGCGCCAGCAGCTCCGGACAGGGAGGATCCTACAATGAGCAGTTCTTC
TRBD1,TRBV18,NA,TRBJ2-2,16,CASSPARQGDTGELFF,TGTGCCAGCTCGCCCGCTCGACAGGGCGACACCGGGGAGCTGTTTTTT
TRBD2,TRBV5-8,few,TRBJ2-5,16,CASSLPSGSPWATQYF,TGTGCCAGCAGCTTGCCTAGCGGGAGCCCATGGGCGACCCAGTACTTC
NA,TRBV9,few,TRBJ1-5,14,CASSPGQRNQPQHF,TGTGCCAGCAGCCCAGGACAGAGGAATCAGCCCCAGCATTTT
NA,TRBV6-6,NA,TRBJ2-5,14,CASSYDWQGETQYF,TGTGCCAGCAGTTACGACTGGCAGGGAGAGACCCAGTACTTC
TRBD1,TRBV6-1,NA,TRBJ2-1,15,CASSESDRGINEQFF,TGTGCCAGCAGTGAATCGGACAGGGGAATCAATGAGCAGTTCTTC
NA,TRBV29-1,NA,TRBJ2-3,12,CSVGGSTDTQYF,TGCAGCGTTGGGGGCAGCACAGATACGCAGTATTTT
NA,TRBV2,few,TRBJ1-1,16,CASSPLSTRNESEAFF,TGTGCCAGCAGTCCACTATCGACCCGTAACGAGAGTGAAGCTTTCTTT
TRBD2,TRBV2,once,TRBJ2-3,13,CASSESSGRAEYF,TGTGCCAGCAGTGAGTCTAGCGGGAGGGCGGAGTATTTT
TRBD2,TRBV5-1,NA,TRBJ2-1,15,CASSLALADYNEQFF,TGCGCCAGCAGCTTGGCTCTAGCGGACTACAATGAGCAGTTCTTC